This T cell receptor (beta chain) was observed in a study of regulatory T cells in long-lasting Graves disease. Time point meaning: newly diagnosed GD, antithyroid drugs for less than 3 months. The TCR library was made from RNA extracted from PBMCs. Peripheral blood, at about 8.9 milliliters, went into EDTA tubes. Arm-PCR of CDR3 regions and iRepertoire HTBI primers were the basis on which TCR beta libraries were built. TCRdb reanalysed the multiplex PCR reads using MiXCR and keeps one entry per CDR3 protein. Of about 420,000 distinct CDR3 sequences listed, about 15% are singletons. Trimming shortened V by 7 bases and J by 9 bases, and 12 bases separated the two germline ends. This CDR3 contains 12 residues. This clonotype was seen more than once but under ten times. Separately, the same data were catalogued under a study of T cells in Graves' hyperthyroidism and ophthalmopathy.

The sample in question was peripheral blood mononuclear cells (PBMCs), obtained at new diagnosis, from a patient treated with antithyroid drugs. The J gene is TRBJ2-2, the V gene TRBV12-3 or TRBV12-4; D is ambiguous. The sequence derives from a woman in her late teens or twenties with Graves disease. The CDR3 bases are TGTGCCAGCACCCGATCGGTGCGGGAGCTGTTTTTT. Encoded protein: CASTRSVRELFF.